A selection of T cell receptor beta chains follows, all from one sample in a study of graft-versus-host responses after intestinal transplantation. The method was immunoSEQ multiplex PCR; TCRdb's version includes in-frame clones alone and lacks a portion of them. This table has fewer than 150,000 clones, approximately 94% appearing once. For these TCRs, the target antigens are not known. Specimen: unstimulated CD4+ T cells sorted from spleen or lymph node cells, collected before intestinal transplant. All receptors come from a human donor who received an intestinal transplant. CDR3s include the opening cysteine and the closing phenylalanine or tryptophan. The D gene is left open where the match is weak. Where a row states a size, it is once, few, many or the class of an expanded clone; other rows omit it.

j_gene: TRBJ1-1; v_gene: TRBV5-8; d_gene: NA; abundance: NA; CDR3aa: CASSLLDFPNTEAFF; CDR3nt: TGTGCCAGCAGCTTGCTCGACTTTCCGAACACTGAAGCTTTCTTT
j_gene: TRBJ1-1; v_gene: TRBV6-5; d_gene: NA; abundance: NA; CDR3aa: CASSYMGVAFF; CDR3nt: TGTGCCAGCAGTTATATGGGGGTAGCTTTCTTT
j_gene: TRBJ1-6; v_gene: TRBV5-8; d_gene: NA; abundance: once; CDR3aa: CASSLGVSENSPLHF; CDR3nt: TGTGCCAGCAGCTTGGGGGTCTCCGAAAATTCACCCCTCCACTTT
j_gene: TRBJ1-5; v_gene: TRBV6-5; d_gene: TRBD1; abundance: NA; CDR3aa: CASSWTGAGGNQPQHF; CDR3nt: TGTGCCAGCAGTTGGACAGGGGCGGGCGGCAATCAGCCCCAGCATTTT
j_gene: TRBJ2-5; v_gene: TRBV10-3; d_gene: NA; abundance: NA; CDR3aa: CAISRLVQETQYF; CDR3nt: TGTGCCATCAGTCGACTAGTCCAGGAGACCCAGTACTTC
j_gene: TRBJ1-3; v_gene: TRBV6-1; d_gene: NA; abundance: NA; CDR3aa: CASLETLNSGNTIYF; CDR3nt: TGTGCCAGCCTAGAAACACTGAACTCTGGAAACACCATATATTTT
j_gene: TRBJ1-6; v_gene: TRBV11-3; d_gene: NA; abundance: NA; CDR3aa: CASSFMGGSYNSPLHF; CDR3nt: TGTGCCAGCAGCTTTATGGGGGGCTCCTATAATTCACCCCTCCACTTT
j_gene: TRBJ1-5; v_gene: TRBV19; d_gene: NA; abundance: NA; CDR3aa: CASSLTSLGQPQHF; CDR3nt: TGTGCCAGTTCACTCACAAGTCTCGGCCAGCCCCAGCATTTT
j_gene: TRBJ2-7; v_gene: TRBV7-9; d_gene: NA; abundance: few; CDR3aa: CASSLVVGKAEYF; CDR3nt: TGTGCCAGCAGCTTAGTCGTGGGCAAGGCGGAGTACTTC
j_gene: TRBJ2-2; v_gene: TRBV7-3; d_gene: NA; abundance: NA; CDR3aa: CASSPVGAGELFF; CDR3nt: TGTGCCAGCAGCCCGGTGGGCGCCGGGGAGCTGTTTTTT
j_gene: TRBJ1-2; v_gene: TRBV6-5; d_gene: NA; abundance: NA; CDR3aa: CASSTSGNYGYTF; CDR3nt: TGTGCCAGCAGTACCTCAGGGAACTATGGCTACACCTTC
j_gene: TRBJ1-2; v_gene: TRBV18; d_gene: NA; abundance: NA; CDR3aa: CASSPGRDYGYTF; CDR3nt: TGTGCCAGCTCACCAGGGAGGGACTATGGCTACACCTTC
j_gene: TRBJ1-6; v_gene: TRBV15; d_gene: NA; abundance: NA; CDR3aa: CATSPLRGRSSPLHF; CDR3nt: TGTGCCACCAGCCCCCTCAGGGGTAGGAGTTCACCCCTCCACTTT
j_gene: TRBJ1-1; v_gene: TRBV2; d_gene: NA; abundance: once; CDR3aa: CATGEVTEAFF; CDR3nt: TGTGCCACGGGGGAAGTCACTGAAGCTTTCTTT
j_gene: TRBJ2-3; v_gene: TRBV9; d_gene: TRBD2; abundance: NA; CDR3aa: CASSAMELAGIGDTQYF; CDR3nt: TGTGCCAGCAGCGCCATGGAGCTAGCGGGGATAGGAGATACGCAGTATTTT
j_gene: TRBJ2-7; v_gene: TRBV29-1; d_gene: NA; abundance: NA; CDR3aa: CSVAGTLYEQYF; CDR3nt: TGCAGCGTTGCAGGGACCCTCTACGAGCAGTACTTC
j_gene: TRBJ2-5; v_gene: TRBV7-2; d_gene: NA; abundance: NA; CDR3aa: CASSLSNAQYF; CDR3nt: TGTGCCAGCAGCTTATCGAATGCCCAGTACTTC